This T cell receptor (beta chain) was recorded in a study of response to subunit inactivated influenza vaccine. This clonotype was seen a few times. Its antigen is still unknown. The CDR3 contains 11 residues. CDR1 is MDHEN and CDR2 is SYDVKM in the germline V gene. V lost 0 bases and J lost 12, with 9 bases in between. TCRdb re-called the RT-PCR reads through MiXCR, storing one row per CDR3 protein. This sample has approximately 570,000 distinct CDR3 sequences, with around 8% found just once. Study observations and caveats: Seasonal influenza vaccination, on each occasion, was suggested by the authors to recruit few new T cells.

The rearrangement uses TRBV28 and TRBJ2-7; the D is unclear. Specimen: PBMCs from blood, collected roughly 24 months after vaccination. The clonotype originates from a man between 50 and 70 years old who received an inactivated influenza vaccine. The CDR3 region is CASSLWSARYF. The CDR3 nucleotides are TGTGCCAGCAGTTTATGGTCTGCAAGGTACTTC.